This TCR beta chain originates from a study of T cells after yellow fever vaccination (dated by TCRdb to about 2019). Notes on the research overall: The SMART-Seq v4 Ultra Low Input RNA kit was used to prepare libraries from fractions with low cell numbers. Bulk TCR alpha and beta repertoires were sequenced longitudinally to track T-cell clones before and after primary and booster YFV17D yellow fever vaccination. Two healthy male donors, one aged 18 to 30 and one aged 30 to 40 years, were included in the cohort. Bulk PBMC replicates and cell subsets were isolated from blood drawn at multiple timepoints before and after both primary and secondary immunization.

Synthesis of TCR cDNA relied on 5'RACE template switching, a step that introduced a universal primer site along with unique molecular identifiers. cDNA synthesis was primed from both the TCR alpha and TCR beta constant segments. Libraries were amplified in two PCR steps, with sample barcodes and sequencing adapters added in the second step. Sequencing of libraries was done on Illumina HiSeq 2500 (2x100 bp) or NovaSeq (2x150 bp). On the authors' methods: MIGEC handled demultiplexing of reads and collapsing into UMI consensus sequences, while MiXCR performed V(D)J alignment. Clonotypes responding to the vaccine were identified with edgeR on replicate PBMC samples, with the criteria of FDR below 0.01 and a log2 fold change above 5 up to day 15. CD4 or CD8 identity was assigned to each bulk clonotype according to whether the clonotype was present at higher abundance in the sequenced CD4 repertoire or the sequenced CD8 repertoire. Clonotypes enriched at least 10-fold in dextramer-positive versus dextramer-negative fractions were classed as NS4B-specific, and CD4-biased clonotypes were left out. The public reads were reprocessed in TCRdb via fastp at Q25 and MiXCR, keeping in-frame beta chains. Entries that share a CDR3 protein sequence are merged under the most common genes and DNA. For this entry, the V and J calls and clone size follow TCRdb and not the study's own pipeline. Present in this sample are 50,000 to 65,000 distinct CDR3 sequences, about 6.6% of which were seen just once. In total, the top ten clones hold approximately 25% of the sample.

The treatment or condition label here, explained by the study, means: live attenuated yellow fever vaccine strain. PBMCs were isolated from peripheral blood using a standard Ficoll-Paque protocol. Epitope-specific CD8 T cells were sorted with a dextramer loaded with the yellow fever NS4B epitope peptide, together with anti-CD3 and anti-CD8 staining. RNA was extracted with TriZol from bulk PBMCs, CD4 and CD8 fractions, and dextramer-positive and dextramer-negative fractions. Reading the germline V gene gives CDR1 MNHEY and CDR2 SVGAGI. V lost 2 bases and J lost 6 bases; the stretch between them is 27 bases long. The CDR3 spans 19 residues, from the cysteine through the phenylalanine. Only the CDR3 part of the read is kept: 57 bases, read in frame from the first base. This clonotype has more than one count but fewer than ten. Base qualities are not at hand, and no much larger clone is one base apart.

Overall results and qualifications from the work: Because the study included only a couple of donors, the extent to which the findings can be generalized is limited. Most clones expanded after primary vaccination were re-detected after the booster (almost 97% of CD4 and around 88% of CD8), suggesting broad memory maintenance. Compared with the primary T-cell response, the secondary T-cell response was faster but weaker, reaching its peak on day 5 rather than on day 15. Computational filtering was required because FACS-sorted repertoires could contain abundant contaminating clonotypes from the bulk population. A small fraction of clonotypes showed up in both the CD4 and CD8 compartments, probably as a result of convergent recombination.

The sample in question was CD8+ T cells not binding an NS4B(214-222) dextramer, sorted from PBMCs, obtained about 49 days after the first yellow fever vaccination. The intended sense of this specimen's cell subset or site label: NS4B epitope dextramer-negative CD8 T cells. This chain is built from TRBV6-5 and TRBJ2-3; the D gene is perhaps TRBD1, on 6 matching bases. The TCR sequence derives from a young man who received the YFV17D yellow fever vaccine. The DNA is TGTGCCAGCAGTTACCCAGGTTCGGTGGAGGCAGGGGCCGTTGATACGCAGTATTTT. It codes for CASSYPGSVEAGAVDTQYF.